This entry lists 24 T cell receptor beta chains sequenced from one sample in a study of blood T cell repertoires in COVID-19. Assay: immunoSEQ multiplex PCR; the TCRdb copy retains only in-frame clones and omits some. The sample consists of about 250,000 clones, roughly nine tenths of them appearing once. The sequenced sample was peripheral blood. The receptors were sampled from a woman aged 55-70 years who had recovered from COVID-19.

The V call is TRBV28, the J call TRBJ2-1; 10 bases match TRBD2. Germline assignment: CDR1 MDHEN and CDR2 SYDVKM. The CDR3 spans 16 residues. Unmatched junction bases numbered 9, after V lost 3 bases and J lost 7 bases. The CDR3 DNA follows: TGTGCCAGCAGTTTGCCGCGACCACTAGCGGGGAATGAGCAGTTCTTC. Protein: CASSLPRPLAGNEQFF.

The J gene is TRBJ1-5, the V gene TRBV5-5, with D unresolved. Germline values: CDR1 SGHKS, CDR2 YYEKEE (reference sequence). CDR3 length equals 14 residues. Between the trimmed V and J ends, which lost 10 bases and 7 bases, there was a span of 21 bases. CDR3 loop: CASSGGTVGQPQHF. For the CDR3, the DNA is TGTGCCTCATCTGGAGGAACAGTGGGCCAGCCCCAGCATTTT. The full variable domain, its missing parts supplied by reference TRBV5-5 and TRBJ1-5, is DAGVTQSPTHLIKTRGQQVTLRCSPISGHKSVSWYQQVLGQGPQFIFQYYEKEERGRGNFPDRFSARQFPNYSSELNVNALLLGDSALYLCASSGGTVGQPQHFGDGTRLSIL.

V and J are TRBV28 and TRBJ2-6, with 7 bases fitting TRBD1. Germline CDR1 MDHEN, CDR2 SYDVKM. V was clipped by 3 bases and J by 1 base; unmatched bases: 9. The CDR3 is made up of 18 amino acids. The CDR3 region has the DNA TGTGCCAGCAGTTTCCCCGCAGGGGGTGTTTCTGGGGCCAACGTCCTGACTTTC. Its translation is CASSFPAGGVSGANVLTF.

The chain recombines TRBV2 with TRBJ1-6; 9 nucleotides line up with TRBD1. Germline V gene sequence: CDR1 SNHLY, CDR2 FYNNEI. CDR3 length: 13 residues. With V trimmed by 6 bases and J by 10 bases, 4 bases remained unmatched. Written as DNA, the CDR3 is TGTGCCAGCAGCGGACAGGGGTTATCACCCCTCCACTTT. Its protein is CASSGQGLSPLHF.

The chain joins TRBV6-6 to TRBJ2-1, with a tentative D call TRBD2 (5 bases). The CDR3 is 16 amino acids. CDR1 and CDR2 (germline): MNHNY, SVGAGI (reference sequence). V was trimmed by 0 bases and J by 6 bases, leaving 15 bases between them. The DNA of the CDR3 is TGTGCCAGCAGTTACTCGGCGCGGGCACGGGGCAATGAGCAGTTCTTC. This sequence encodes CASSYSARARGNEQFF.

The rearrangement joins TRBV5-1 to TRBJ2-1, with 10 bases aligning to TRBD2. This CDR3 spans 16 amino acids. Germline values: CDR1 SGHRS, CDR2 YFSETQ. V lost 0 bases and J lost 7; bases outside the gene matches: 7. The CDR3 DNA reads TGCGCCAGCAGCTTGGCGTTAGCGGGGGGTTTAAATGAGCAGTTCTTC. It codes for CASSLALAGGLNEQFF.

This chain uses TRBV3-1 (or the pseudogene TRBV3-2) with TRBJ2-7, with 10 bases aligning to TRBD1. The CDR3 spans 14 residues. The germline gives CDR1 LGHDT, CDR2 YNNKEL (reference sequence). Germline trimming cut 0 bases from V and 7 bases from J; bases unmatched to any gene: 3. The CDR3 reads CASSQEDRGQEQYF. CDR3 nucleotides: TGTGCCAGCAGCCAAGAAGACAGGGGGCAAGAGCAGTACTTC.

The rearrangement joins TRBV9 to TRBJ1-2; perhaps TRBD1 as D (6 bases). V lost 4 bases and J 4 bases, leaving 20 bases between the germline ends. Germline lookup yields CDR1 SGDLS and CDR2 YYNGEE. This CDR3 is built from 16 residues. The chain's CDR3 is CASSPTSAGGGYGYTF. The CDR3 DNA reads TGTGCCAGCAGCCCCACCTCGGCGGGGGGCGGCTATGGCTACACCTTC.

In regard to this clone: This likely comes from a read error, as the CDR3 has no conserved phenylalanine or tryptophan at its end. The DNA is omitted, as the CDR3 cannot be located on it reliably, and the CDR3 follows TCRdb's listing. The chain recombines TRBV9 with TRBJ2-7; the D call TRBD1 from the table was never checked on the DNA. The CDR3 numbers 15 amino acids, ends counted. Per the germline V gene, CDR1 is SGDLS and CDR2 is YYNGEE. CDR3 in amino acids: CASSVAGEVRGTGEL.

The chain is built from TRBV28 and TRBJ1-5; 7 bases agree with TRBD1. This CDR3 region has 12 residues. Germline V lookup: CDR1 MDHEN, CDR2 SYDVKM. After removal of 6 bases from V and 10 bases from J, the junction contained 6 bases not matched to a gene. This CDR3 is CASRPTGRPQHF. DNA for the CDR3: TGTGCCAGCAGACCGACAGGGAGACCCCAGCATTTT. The full variable domain, in which reference TRBV28 and TRBJ1-5 provide the parts outside the CDR3, is DVKVTQSSRYLVKRTGEKVFLECVQDMDHENMFWYRQDPGLGLRLIYFSYDVKMKEKGDIPEGYSVSREKKERFSLILESASTNQTSMYLCASRPTGRPQHFGDGTRLSIL.

The rearrangement uses TRBV7-2 and TRBJ2-7, with 9 bases fitting TRBD1. Unmatched junction bases numbered 6, after V lost 4 bases and J lost 2 bases. Germline assignment: CDR1 SGHTA and CDR2 FQGNSA. This CDR3 contains 15 residues. CDR3 sequence reads: CASSYSGQGTYEQYF. The CDR3 nucleotides read TGTGCCAGCAGCTACTCGGGACAGGGAACCTACGAGCAGTACTTC.

The chain has TRBV5-1 and TRBJ2-7; TRBD1 agrees at 9 bases. The germline gives CDR1 SGHRS, CDR2 YFSETQ. The CDR3 length is 15 residues. After removal of 4 bases from V and 2 bases from J, the junction contained 7 bases not matched to a gene. For the CDR3, the DNA is TGCGCCAGCAGCCTTGGGTGGACAGGGGCCTACGAGCAGTACTTC. As protein: CASSLGWTGAYEQYF. Using reference TRBV5-1 and TRBJ2-7 for the parts outside the CDR3, the full variable domain is KAGVTQTPRYLIKTRGQQVTLSCSPISGHRSVSWYQQTPGQGLQFLFEYFSETQRNKGNFPGRFSGRQFSNSRSEMNVSTLELGDSALYLCASSLGWTGAYEQYFGPGTRLTVT.

This sequence joins TRBV19 and TRBJ1-3; D unclear. Germline CDR1 reads LNHDA; CDR2 reads SQIVND (reference sequence). V was pared by 3 bases and J by 8 bases, with 11 bases between. This CDR3 region has 13 residues. The CDR3, as DNA: TGTGCCAGTAGTATGGTCAACACAGACACCATATATTTT. Amino acids: CASSMVNTDTIYF.

This chain connects TRBV4-1 to TRBJ2-5; D not resolved. This CDR3 has 18 amino acids. CDR1 and CDR2 from the germline V gene are MGHRA and YSYEKL. Trimming shortened V by 1 base and J by 5 bases, and 23 bases separated the two germline ends. This CDR3 reads CASSQVLLGARSRETQYF. DNA of the CDR3: TGCGCCAGCAGCCAAGTCTTGCTAGGTGCGAGGTCGCGGGAGACCCAGTACTTC.

V gene TRBV19 combines with J gene TRBJ2-1, with TRBD2 identical over 8 bases. This CDR3 has 15 residues. In germline, CDR1 is LNHDA, CDR2 SQIVND (reference sequence). The J segment lost 7 bases and the V segment lost 3 bases, leaving 8 bases of the junction unmatched. The CDR3 here is CASSILAGGRNEQFF. Written as DNA, the CDR3 is TGTGCCAGTAGTATTCTGGCGGGGGGCCGAAATGAGCAGTTCTTC.

The V gene is TRBV6-1, the J gene TRBJ1-5; 10 nucleotides match TRBD1. Germline V gene lookup returns CDR1 MNHNS and CDR2 SASEGT. CDR3 size: 18 residues. Losses at the gene ends were 4 bases for V and 0 bases for J; bases not matched to a gene: 9. CDR3 residues: CASSAPYGTGDSNQPQHF. DNA for the CDR3: TGTGCCAGCAGTGCCCCTTACGGGACAGGGGATAGCAATCAGCCCCAGCATTTT.

This clone was observed a few times. This sequence joins TRBV19 and TRBJ1-2; D not certain. CDR1 LNHDA and CDR2 SQIVND come from the germline V gene (reference sequence). The V end was cut by 3 bases, the J end by 5 bases, with 19 bases between. The CDR3 loop spans 16 amino acids. The CDR3 protein is CASSMLSADLGYGYTF. In nucleotides, the CDR3 is TGTGCCAGTAGTATGTTATCGGCGGACTTAGGGTATGGCTACACCTTC.

The chain carries TRBV7-2 and TRBJ2-7; the D gene is possibly TRBD2 (5 bases). The ends were cut back, 4 bases at V and 10 bases at J, with 17 bases in the middle. The CDR3 totals 13 residues. CDR1 and CDR2 from the germline V gene are SGHTA and FQGNSA. DNA of the CDR3: TGTGCCAGCAGCTGGACGGGGAGTTGGGAACAGTACTTC. Encoded protein: CASSWTGSWEQYF. The whole variable domain, filled in from reference TRBV7-2 and TRBJ2-7, reads GAGVSQSPSNKVTEKGKDVELRCDPISGHTALYWYRQSLGQGLEFLIYFQGNSAPDKSGLPSDRFSAERTGGSVSTLTIQRTQQEDSAVYLCASSWTGSWEQYFGPGTRLTVT.

DNA of the CDR3: TGTGCCAGCAGCTTGGAACTTAGCGGGGGGCGAGATACGCAGTATTTT. This translates into CASSLELSGGRDTQYF. The rearrangement joins TRBV5-5 to TRBJ2-3, with 10 bases lining up with TRBD2. In germline, CDR1 is SGHKS, CDR2 YYEKEE (reference sequence). The CDR3 spans 16 residues. V lost 0 bases, J lost 5 bases, and 6 bases stayed unmatched.

The chain is built from TRBV4-2 and TRBJ2-7; maybe TRBD1 (5 bases). The CDR3 contains 15 residues. Trimming took 0 bases from V and 2 from J, leaving 11 bases between them. Germline values: CDR1 LGHNA, CDR2 YNFKEQ. The CDR3 DNA reads as TGTGCCAGCAGCCAAGATGGGTCAGGGACCTACGAGCAGTACTTC. Protein sequence: CASSQDGSGTYEQYF.

V gene TRBV18 combines with J gene TRBJ1-4; TRBD1 matches 9 bases. The J segment lost 7 bases and the V segment lost 2 bases, leaving 5 bases of the junction unmatched. The CDR3 spans 15 residues. Germline CDR1 reads KGHSH; CDR2 reads LQKENI. In DNA, the CDR3 is TGTGCCAGCTCACCATGGGACAGGGCTCGTGAAAAACTGTTTTTT. Its protein product is CASSPWDRAREKLFF.

The chain combines TRBV15 with TRBJ2-1; 10 bases align to TRBD1. The CDR3 sequence is 13 residues long. Trimming at V came to 5 bases and at J to 7 bases, leaving 2 bases not matched to a gene. Germline V gene lookup returns CDR1 LNHNV and CDR2 YYDKDF (reference sequence). The CDR3 loop reads CATSRDRGNEQFF. The CDR3 nucleotides are TGTGCCACCAGCCGGGACAGGGGAAATGAGCAGTTCTTC.

Only a few counts were recorded for this clone. The rearrangement uses TRBV7-8 and TRBJ2-7, with 10 bases lining up with TRBD1. Germline CDR1 reads SGHVS; CDR2 reads FQNEAQ. The CDR3 runs 16 residues. Unmatched junction bases numbered 8, after V lost 4 bases and J lost 2 bases. The CDR3 DNA sequence: TGTGCCAGCAGCTCTGAGGCGGGGACAGGGGCCTACGAGCAGTACTTC. Translated, it gives CASSSEAGTGAYEQYF.

This chain joins TRBV20-1 and TRBJ1-5; D unclear. Trimming took off 6 bases at V and 12 bases at J, with 15 bases between the two ends. Germline V lookup: CDR1 DFQATT, CDR2 SNEGSKA (reference sequence). The length of the CDR3 is 11 residues. This chain's CDR3 is CSAPRSFVQHF. DNA of the CDR3: TGCAGTGCCCCCCGGAGTTTTGTCCAGCATTTT.